Listed below are T cell receptor beta chains from one sample, sequenced in a study of blood T cell repertoires in COVID-19. Clones were sequenced by immunoSEQ multiplex PCR, and TCRdb holds only the in-frame ones, with some missing. The sample holds roughly 48,000 clones, 82% seen once. Sequences were obtained from peripheral blood. These receptors all stem from a man in his forties with acute or convalescent COVID-19. Each CDR3 is given with its conserved first and last residue. A D gene is named only where the DNA matches it firmly. Expanded clones are given a class, and other clones once, few, many or no size at all.

j_call | d_call | clone_size | v_call | cdr3_nt | cdr3_aa
TRBJ1-2 | - | - | TRBV24-1 | TGTGCCACCAGTGACCCGACAGCGCAAGGGGACTATGGCTACACCTTC | CATSDPTAQGDYGYTF
TRBJ1-6 | TRBD1 | - | TRBV18 | TGTGCCAGCTCACCGACAGGGCTGGAAAATTCACCCCTCCACTTT | CASSPTGLENSPLHF
TRBJ2-7 | TRBD2 | - | TRBV7-2 | TGTGCCAGCAGCTCCCAGCTGTTGAAGCGGGGTTACGAGCAGTACTTC | CASSSQLLKRGYEQYF
TRBJ2-3 | - | - | TRBV5-6 | TGTGCCAGCAGCTTCGGGTTGACCGGGGATACGCAGTATTTT | CASSFGLTGDTQYF
TRBJ1-2 | TRBD1 | - | TRBV27 | TGTGCCAGCAGTTTATCGAACAGGGGAGACTATGGCTACACCTTC | CASSLSNRGDYGYTF
TRBJ1-2 | - | - | TRBV6-5 | TGTGCCAGCAGTCCCGGACAGCCAATCTATGGCTACACCTTC | CASSPGQPIYGYTF
TRBJ2-5 | TRBD1 | - | TRBV28 | TGTGCCAGCAGTTTCCCTAGACAGGGACGGGCGGGCAGGGAGACCCAGTACTTC | CASSFPRQGRAGRETQYF
TRBJ1-3 | - | - | TRBV7-8 | TGTGCCAGCAGCTTAGCGTCCTTTCTCTCTGGAAACACCATATATTTT | CASSLASFLSGNTIYF
TRBJ2-5 | - | - | TRBV5-1 | TGCGCCAGCAGCTTGGACAGAGAAGAGACCCAGTACTTC | CASSLDREETQYF
TRBJ1-1 | - | few | TRBV6-1 | TGTGCCAGCAGTGAAATCCCGAGAAACACTGAAGCTTTCTTT | CASSEIPRNTEAFF
TRBJ1-1 | - | - | TRBV18 | TGTGCCAGCTCACCCGCTTCCGGGGAAAGCACTGAAGCTTTCTTT | CASSPASGESTEAFF
TRBJ1-2 | - | - | TRBV7-9 | TGTGCCAGCAGCCCACAGGGCTTCTATGGCTACACCTTC | CASSPQGFYGYTF
TRBJ2-3 | TRBD1 | - | TRBV5-1 | TGCGCCACCAGAATAGGACAGGGAGAGGATACGCAGTATTTT | CATRIGQGEDTQYF
TRBJ1-2 | - | - | TRBV24-1 | TGTGCCACCAGTCCGGACAGCTTAATCTATGGCTACACCTTC | CATSPDSLIYGYTF
TRBJ2-5 | - | - | TRBV6-6 | TGTGCCAGCAGTTACAGGGGAGAGACCCAGTACTTC | CASSYRGETQYF
TRBJ2-7 | - | - | TRBV6-5 | TGTGCCAGCAGCGGGGACTCCTACGAGCAGTACTTC | CASSGDSYEQYF